This T cell receptor beta chain comes out of a study of identical twins (dated by TCRdb to the mid-2010s). For the wider study: To test whether fetal clonotypes persist, this study deep-sequenced TCR alpha and beta repertoires from monozygotic twins, from unrelated adults of various ages, and from cord blood. Replicate twin experiments were performed at different times using different library preparation protocols to rule out contamination.

Only healthy Caucasian donors were included. The twin cohort comprised three pairs of female monozygotic twins, all aged roughly 18 to 30 years. Peripheral blood mononuclear cells were the source from which RNA for the TCR libraries was isolated. In its sample, this clonotype was seen a few times. Its antigen remains undetermined. No much larger clone is present one base from it, and per-base qualities are unavailable. V is pared back by 3 bases and J by 2 bases, with 22 bases lying between the germline termini. The CDR3 starts with the cysteine, ends with the phenylalanine, and has 18 residues. Left in the record is the CDR3 DNA by itself, 54 bases read in frame from the first base. The germline V gene provides CDR1 SGDLS and CDR2 YYNGEE. Libraries were constructed by 5' RACE. Sequencing was carried out with an Illumina HiSeq 2000. A universal primer binding site was added through template switching, and the final cDNA carried a unique molecular identifier so that TCR cDNA molecules could be counted accurately. First-strand cDNA for TCR alpha and beta chains was synthesized from specific primers in the conserved constant-segment region. To control for contamination, every cDNA library was double barcoded, receiving both a SMART-Mk sample barcode and Illumina barcodes. TruSeq adapter sequences, together with Illumina sample barcodes, were added in two successive PCR steps. Sequencing of the TCR alpha and beta cDNA libraries was done on the Illumina HiSeq platform using custom primers. On the authors' methods: MiGEC processed the raw reads to extract unique molecular identifiers, while MiXCR was used to determine the CDR3 positions. Recombination models were inferred per individual with the repgenHMM and IGoR tools using an EM algorithm. Shared clonotypes were analyzed with the tcR package in R, and sharing was normalized by the product of cloneset sizes. To study raw recombination without the effects of thymic and clonal selection, out-of-frame nonproductive sequences were analyzed. TCRdb took the public reads, trimmed them with fastp at Q25, ran MiXCR for clone calling and kept in-frame beta chains. A single entry per CDR3 protein holds the most common genes and DNA from its merged rows. These V and J calls rely on TCRdb rather than the paper's analysis. The sample table shows roughly 690,000 distinct CDR3 sequences, and about 20% are seen once. 4.3% of the sample is taken by the ten largest.

Beyond this particular receptor, the publication reports: Recombination models systematically underestimated out-of-frame TCR alpha sharing in monozygotic twins but agreed with sharing between unrelated individuals. Because the same donors could not be followed over many years, conclusions were based on cross-sectional statistical analysis. Fewer insertions were carried by abundant cord blood beta clonotypes; a weaker similar trend was observed in young adult naive repertoires, while no such trend was observed in memory repertoires. Invariant T cells such as MAIT and iNKT could partly confound zero-insertion analyses, although diverse VJ usage argued against such confounding for most clonotypes. The excess sharing between twins in beta out-of-frame sequences was weaker because fewer shared sequences reduced the signal-to-noise ratio. Compared with coincidental sharing between unrelated individuals, an excess of low generation-probability sequences was observed among out-of-frame TCR alpha sequences shared between twins.

These data were likewise used in another study, on T cells expressing NK-cell markers. Reported in the second study: About eight donors provided sorted CD3+CD56+NKG2C+, CD3+CD56+NKG2C- and CD3+CD56-NKG2C+ T-cell subsets, whose TCR beta-chain repertoires were profiled. Seven of the eight sequenced donors were HCMV-seropositive and one was HCMV-seronegative. To restrict sorting to alphabetaTCR-expressing T cells, an anti-gammadeltaTCR antibody was added in several experiments. For several donors, the dominant CD3+CD56+NKG2C+ clonotypes were among the top 10 CD8+ clonotypes and accounted for about 1.0-7.5% of CD8+ T cells. Those dominant clonotypes were again the most abundant among CD3+CD56-NKG2C+ cells in four donors, at roughly 28.3-65%. Whether the expanded NKG2C-expressing T cell clones were specific for HCMV antigens was left unclear. The eight sequenced donors were randomly selected healthy volunteers, three men and five women. HCMV-specific IgG was detected in serum with a commercial ELISA kit to determine HCMV serostatus. For roughly 6 donors, bulk peripheral blood T-cell repertoires were also sequenced from unsorted PBMC. MIGEC handled demultiplexing of the reads and grouping by UMI, while MiTCR was used to assemble and quantify clonotypes. To remove erroneous sequences, TCR cDNA sequences were retained only when supported by two or more reads. The tcR package was used for downstream repertoire analysis, and clonotypes were matched across fractions by CDR3 nucleotide sequence plus V segment. VDJmatch was used to annotate antigen specificity against VDJdb, with one amino acid substitution in CDR3 allowed.

The sequenced sample was PBMCs. The chain is assembled from TRBV9 and TRBJ2-3, with TRBD1 as a weak D call on 6 bases. The TCR originated in a woman between 18 and 29 years old in good health. CDR3 region: CASSAGRHEGTLTDTQYF. The sequenced DNA: TGTGCCAGCAGCGCCGGACGCCACGAGGGGACACTCACAGATACGCAGTATTTT. The CDR3 plus the reference TRBV9 and TRBJ2-3 genes for the other parts give the full variable domain: DSGVTQTPKHLITATGQRVTLRCSPRSGDLSVYWYQQSLDQGLQFLIQYYNGEERAKGNILERFSAQQFPDLHSELNLSSLELGDSALYFCASSAGRHEGTLTDTQYFGPGTRLTVL.